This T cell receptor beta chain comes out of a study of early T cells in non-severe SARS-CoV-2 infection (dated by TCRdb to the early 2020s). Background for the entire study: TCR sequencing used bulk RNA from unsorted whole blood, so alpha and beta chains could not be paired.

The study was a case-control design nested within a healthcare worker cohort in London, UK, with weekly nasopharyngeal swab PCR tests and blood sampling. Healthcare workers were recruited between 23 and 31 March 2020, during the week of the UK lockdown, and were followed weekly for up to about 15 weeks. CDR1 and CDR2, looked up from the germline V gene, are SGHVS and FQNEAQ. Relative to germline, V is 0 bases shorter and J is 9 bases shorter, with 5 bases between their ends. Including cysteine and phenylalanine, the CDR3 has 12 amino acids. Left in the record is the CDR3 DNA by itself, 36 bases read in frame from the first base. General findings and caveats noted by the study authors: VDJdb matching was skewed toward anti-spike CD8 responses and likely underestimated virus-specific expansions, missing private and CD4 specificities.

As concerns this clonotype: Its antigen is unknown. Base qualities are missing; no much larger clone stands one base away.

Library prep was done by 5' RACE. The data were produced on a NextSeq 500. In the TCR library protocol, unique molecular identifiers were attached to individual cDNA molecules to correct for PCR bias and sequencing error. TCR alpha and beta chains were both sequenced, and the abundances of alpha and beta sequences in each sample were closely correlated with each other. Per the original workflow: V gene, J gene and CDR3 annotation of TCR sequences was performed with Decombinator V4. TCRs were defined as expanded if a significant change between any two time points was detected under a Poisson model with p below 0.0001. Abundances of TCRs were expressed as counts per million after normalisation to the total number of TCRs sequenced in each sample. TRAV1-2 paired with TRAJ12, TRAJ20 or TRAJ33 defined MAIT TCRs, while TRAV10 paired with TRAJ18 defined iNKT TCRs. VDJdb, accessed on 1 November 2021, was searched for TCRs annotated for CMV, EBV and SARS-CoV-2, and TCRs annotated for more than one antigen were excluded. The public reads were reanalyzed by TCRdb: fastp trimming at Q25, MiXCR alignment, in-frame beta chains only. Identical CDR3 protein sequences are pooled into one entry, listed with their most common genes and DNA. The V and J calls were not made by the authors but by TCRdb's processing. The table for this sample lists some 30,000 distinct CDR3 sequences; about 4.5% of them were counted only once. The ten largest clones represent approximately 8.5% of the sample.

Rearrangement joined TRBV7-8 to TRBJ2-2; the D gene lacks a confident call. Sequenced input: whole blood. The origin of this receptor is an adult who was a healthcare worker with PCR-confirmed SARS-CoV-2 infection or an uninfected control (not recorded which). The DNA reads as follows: TGTGCCAGCAGCTTAGCGTTGAGGGAGCTGTTTTTT. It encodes CASSLALRELFF.